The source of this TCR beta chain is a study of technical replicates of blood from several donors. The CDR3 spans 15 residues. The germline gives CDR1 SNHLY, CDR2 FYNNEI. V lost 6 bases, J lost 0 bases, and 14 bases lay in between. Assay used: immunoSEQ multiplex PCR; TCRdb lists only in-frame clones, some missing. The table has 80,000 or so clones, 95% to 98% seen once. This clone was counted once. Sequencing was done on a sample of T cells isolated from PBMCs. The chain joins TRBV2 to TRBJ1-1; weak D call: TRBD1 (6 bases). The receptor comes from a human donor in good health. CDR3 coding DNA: TGTGCCAGCAGCCTAGAGGGGGGGCTGAACACTGAAGCTTTCTTT. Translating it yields CASSLEGGLNTEAFF. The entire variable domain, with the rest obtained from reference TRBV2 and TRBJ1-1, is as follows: EPEVTQTPSHQVTQMGQEVILRCVPISNHLYFYWYRQILGQKVEFLVSFYNNEISEKSEIFDDQFSVERPDGSNFTLKIRSTKLEDSAMYFCASSLEGGLNTEAFFGQGTRLTVV.